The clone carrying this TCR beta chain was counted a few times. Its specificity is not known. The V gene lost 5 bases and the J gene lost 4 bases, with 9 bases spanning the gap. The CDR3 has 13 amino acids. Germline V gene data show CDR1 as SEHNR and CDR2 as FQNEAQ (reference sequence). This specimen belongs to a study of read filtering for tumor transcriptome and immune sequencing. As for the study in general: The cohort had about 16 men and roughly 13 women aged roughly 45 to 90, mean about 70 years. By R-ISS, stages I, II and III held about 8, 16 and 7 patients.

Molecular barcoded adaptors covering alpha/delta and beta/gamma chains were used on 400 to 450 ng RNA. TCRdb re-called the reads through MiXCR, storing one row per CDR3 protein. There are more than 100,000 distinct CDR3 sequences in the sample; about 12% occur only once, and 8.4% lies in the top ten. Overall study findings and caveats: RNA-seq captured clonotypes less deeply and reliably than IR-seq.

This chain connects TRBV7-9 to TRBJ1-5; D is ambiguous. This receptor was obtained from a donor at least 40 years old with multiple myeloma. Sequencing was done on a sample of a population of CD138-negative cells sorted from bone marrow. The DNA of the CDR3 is TGTGCCAGCAGCGAAGCGGGGAATCAGCCCCAGCATTTT. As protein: CASSEAGNQPQHF.